This T cell receptor (beta chain) came from a study of graft-versus-host responses after intestinal transplantation. This CDR3 has 19 residues. Germline V gene sequence: CDR1 MRHNA, CDR2 SNTAGT. Trimming took 0 bases from V and 0 from J; bases not matched to a gene: 12. Data came from immunoSEQ multiplex PCR; TCRdb stores just in-frame clones and leaves some out. The data show around 25,000 clones, with around 94% seen just once and about 0.52% held by the top ten. This TCR came from a human patient who received an intestinal transplant, so some T cells may come from the graft donor. The rearrangement uses TRBV6-4 and TRBJ2-7, with 9 bases identical to TRBD2. The input for sequencing was PBMCs, taken 156 days after intestinal transplant. The CDR3 loop is CASSDSPGTSTLSSYEQYF. CDR3 DNA sequence: TGTGCCAGCAGTGACTCACCCGGGACTAGCACACTGAGCTCCTACGAGCAGTACTTC.